This is a list of T cell receptor beta chains from one sample in a study of blood T cell repertoires in COVID-19. Profiling relied on immunoSEQ multiplex PCR, and the TCRdb table lists in-frame clones only, not all of them. The table has approximately 250,000 clones, approximately 90% seen once; the top ten hold roughly 2.9%. Specimen: PBMCs or T cells enriched from blood (not recorded which). Receptors were obtained from a man between 40 and 49 years old who had been exposed to COVID-19. CDR3s include the opening cysteine and the closing phenylalanine or tryptophan. The order of the fields is clone size, CDR3 length, D gene, V gene, J gene, CDR3 DNA, CDR3 protein. The D gene is left open where the match is weak. Rows give clone size only sometimes, using once, few, many, or a class for an expanded clone.

abundance: .; len: 17; d_gene: TRBD2; v_gene: TRBV13; j_gene: TRBJ2-3; CDR3nt: TGTGCCAGCAGCTCCTCAGGACTAGCGGGAGTAGCAGATACGCAGTATTTT; CDR3aa: CASSSSGLAGVADTQYF
abundance: once; len: 13; d_gene: TRBD1; v_gene: TRBV10-3; j_gene: TRBJ1-1; CDR3nt: TGTGCCATCAGTTTCACAGGGGGCACTGAAGCTTTCTTT; CDR3aa: CAISFTGGTEAFF
abundance: .; len: 13; d_gene: .; v_gene: TRBV12-3/TRBV12-4; j_gene: TRBJ1-2; CDR3nt: TGTGCCAGCAGTTTAGGGGGCGCGAATGGCTACACCTTC; CDR3aa: CASSLGGANGYTF
abundance: .; len: 15; d_gene: .; v_gene: TRBV7-2; j_gene: TRBJ2-7; CDR3nt: TGTGCCAGCAGCTTGAGGGACTTTTCCACCTACGAGCAGTACTTC; CDR3aa: CASSLRDFSTYEQYF
abundance: .; len: 13; d_gene: .; v_gene: TRBV12-3/TRBV12-4; j_gene: TRBJ2-3; CDR3nt: TGTGCCAGCTCCCAGGCTGGGTGGGATACGCAGTATTTT; CDR3aa: CASSQAGWDTQYF
abundance: .; len: 14; d_gene: TRBD2; v_gene: TRBV30; j_gene: TRBJ2-1; CDR3nt: TGTGCCTGGAGTGTTGGCGGGAGGGCCCATGAGCAGTTCTTC; CDR3aa: CAWSVGGRAHEQFF
abundance: .; len: 14; d_gene: TRBD1; v_gene: TRBV19; j_gene: TRBJ1-6; CDR3nt: TGTGCCAGTAGCAGGGGGCAGGATAATTCACCCCTCCACTTT; CDR3aa: CASSRGQDNSPLHF
abundance: .; len: 15; d_gene: TRBD2; v_gene: TRBV28; j_gene: TRBJ2-7; CDR3nt: TGTGCCAGCAGTCAACTAGCGGGAGGGGATGGCGAGCAGTACTTC; CDR3aa: CASSQLAGGDGEQYF
abundance: .; len: 13; d_gene: .; v_gene: TRBV19; j_gene: TRBJ1-1; CDR3nt: TGTGCCAGTAGTTGGGCAGATAACACTGAAGCTTTCTTT; CDR3aa: CASSWADNTEAFF
abundance: .; len: 15; d_gene: .; v_gene: TRBV7-3; j_gene: TRBJ2-1; CDR3nt: TGTGCCAGCAGCGACGGGACAACCATAGGGAATGAGCAGTTCTTC; CDR3aa: CASSDGTTIGNEQFF
abundance: .; len: 18; d_gene: TRBD1; v_gene: TRBV27; j_gene: TRBJ2-6; CDR3nt: TGTGCCAGCAGTACCCGACAGGGGCTAAGGTCTGGGGCCAACGTCCTGACTTTC; CDR3aa: CASSTRQGLRSGANVLTF
abundance: .; len: 17; d_gene: .; v_gene: TRBV7-3; j_gene: TRBJ2-2; CDR3nt: TGTGCCAGCAGCTTAAATGCCAGGGAAACTAATCCCGGGGAGCTGTTTTTT; CDR3aa: CASSLNARETNPGELFF
abundance: .; len: 14; d_gene: TRBD1; v_gene: TRBV30; j_gene: TRBJ1-1; CDR3nt: TGTGCCTGGAGTATTACAGGGGTAGAGACTGAAGCTTTCTTT; CDR3aa: CAWSITGVETEAFF
abundance: .; len: 15; d_gene: TRBD1; v_gene: TRBV25-1; j_gene: TRBJ1-4; CDR3nt: TGTGCCAGCAGTGAATTTGCAGGGGGTGACGAAAAACTGTTTTTT; CDR3aa: CASSEFAGGDEKLFF
abundance: .; len: 15; d_gene: .; v_gene: TRBV9; j_gene: TRBJ2-7; CDR3nt: TGTGCCAGCAGCGTTGGGGGCGGGAGCGCTTACGAGCAGTACTTC; CDR3aa: CASSVGGGSAYEQYF
abundance: .; len: 13; d_gene: .; v_gene: TRBV28; j_gene: TRBJ1-4; CDR3nt: TGTGCCAGCAGCCTCCCTCGGCGGGAAAAACTGTTTTTT; CDR3aa: CASSLPRREKLFF
abundance: .; len: 15; d_gene: TRBD1; v_gene: TRBV10-3; j_gene: TRBJ1-5; CDR3nt: TGTGCCATCAGTGAGGGACAGGGGGGCAATCAGCCCCAGCATTTT; CDR3aa: CAISEGQGGNQPQHF
abundance: .; len: 14; d_gene: TRBD1; v_gene: TRBV2; j_gene: TRBJ2-7; CDR3nt: TGTGCCAGTGCCGGGACAGCCATTGTGGACGAGCAGTACTTC; CDR3aa: CASAGTAIVDEQYF
abundance: .; len: 15; d_gene: TRBD2; v_gene: TRBV12-5; j_gene: TRBJ2-7; CDR3nt: TGTGCTAGTGGTATCCGGACTAGGGGAACCTACGAGCAGTACTTC; CDR3aa: CASGIRTRGTYEQYF
abundance: .; len: 13; d_gene: .; v_gene: TRBV30; j_gene: TRBJ1-6; CDR3nt: TGTGCCTGGAGTGCAGGGGTTTATTCACCCCTCCACTTT; CDR3aa: CAWSAGVYSPLHF
abundance: once; len: 15; d_gene: TRBD1; v_gene: TRBV3-1/TRBV3-2; j_gene: TRBJ2-7; CDR3nt: TGTGCCAGCAGCCTTGGGACAGGGAAGATCTACGAGCAGTACTTC; CDR3aa: CASSLGTGKIYEQYF
abundance: .; len: 12; d_gene: .; v_gene: TRBV3-1/TRBV3-2; j_gene: TRBJ1-4; CDR3nt: TGTGCCAGCAGCCAAGCGAATGAAAAACTGTTTTTT; CDR3aa: CASSQANEKLFF